These 24 T cell receptor beta chains were sequenced from one sample in a study of tissue T cells after allogeneic stem cell transplantation. Only in-frame clones appear in the TCRdb table, and some are missing; sequencing was by immunoSEQ multiplex PCR. The data contain some 22,000 clones, 69% of them singletons. The sequencing sample was made of blood. These receptors originate from a female BALB/c mouse in good health. The mouse line has the MHC haplotype H2-d.

Only a few counts were recorded for this clone. Mouse names are used for the genes. CDR3 bases read: TGTGCCAGCAGCCAAGATCTTGTGGGGGGAGAGGAACAGTAC. Its protein product is CASSQDLVGGEEQY. The whole CDR3 protein reads CASSQDLVGGEEQYF. The V call is TRBV5, the J call TRBJ2-7, with TRBD2 matching 7 bases. The read is 1 residue too short to cover the CDR3 end, so that end is filled in from the germline J gene. The length of the CDR3 is 15 residues. CDR1 and CDR2 from the germline V gene are LGHNA and YNLKQL (reference sequence). The V gene end was trimmed by 0 bases and the J gene end by 7 bases; junction bases not matched to a gene: 9.

For this clone: Each gene name is a mouse one. Sequencing ends 1 residue short of the CDR3 end; the germline J gene provides the rest. The chain is built from TRBV5 and TRBJ2-2; tentatively, D is TRBD1 or TRBD2 (5 bases each). Trimming took 0 bases from V and 2 from J, leaving 13 bases between them. Germline CDR1 reads LGHNA; CDR2 reads YNLKQL (reference sequence). This CDR3 comprises 17 residues. The part of the CDR3 DNA that was read is TGTGCCAGCAGCCAAGATGGGGCAGGAGTGAACACCGGGCAGCTCTAC. Its translation is CASSQDGAGVNTGQLY. The entire CDR3 sequence reads CASSQDGAGVNTGQLYF.

In regard to this clone: The gene names given are mouse names. Coverage ceases 1 residue before the CDR3 finishes, and the germline J gene fills in the end. The rearrangement joins TRBV5 to TRBJ2-7; 7 nucleotides line up with TRBD2. The CDR3 has 14 residues. The V gene end was trimmed by 4 bases and the J gene end by 0 bases; junction bases not matched to a gene: 3. From germline, CDR1 is LGHNA and CDR2 YNLKQL (reference sequence). CDR3 bases read: TGTGCCAGCAGCCCCCACTGGGGCTCCTATGAACAGTAC. This codes for CASSPHWGSYEQY. The CDR3 reads in full as CASSPHWGSYEQYF.

The table lists this clone with a few counts. Mouse gene names and germline throughout. The CDR3 extends 1 residue past the end of the read, so its final part is completed from the germline J gene. The rearrangement joins TRBV29 to TRBJ2-1; possibly TRBD1 for D (6 bases). The germline V gene encodes CDR1 MSHET and CDR2 SYDVDS. This CDR3 is built from 13 residues. V was trimmed by 3 bases and J by 4 bases, leaving 7 bases between them. The CDR3 loop reads CASSFTGYAEQFF. The sequenced CDR3 bases are TGTGCTAGCAGTTTCACAGGGTATGCTGAGCAGTTC. Full variable domain (remainder filled in from reference TRBV29 and TRBJ2-1): DMKVTQMPRYLIKRMGENVLLECGQDMSHETMYWYRQDPGLGLQLIYISYDVDSNSEGDIPKGYRVSRKKREHFSLILDSAKTNQTSVYFCASSFTGYAEQFFGPGTRLTVL.

In regard to this clone: Mouse germline and gene names are used. CDR3: CASGPGQGTGQLYF. The part of the CDR3 DNA that was read is TGTGCCAGCGGTCCGGGGCAGGGCACCGGGCAGCTCTAC. V gene TRBV13-1 combines with J gene TRBJ2-2, with D perhaps being TRBD1 or TRBD2 (5 bases each). The read ends 1 residue before the CDR3 terminus; that terminus is restored from the germline J gene. The germline gives CDR1 NSHNY, CDR2 SYGAGN. The CDR3 totals 14 residues. Trimming removed 7 bases from V and 4 bases from J, with 14 bases in between.

This clone has just a few counts. Here the gene names and germline are mouse. Coverage ceases 1 residue before the CDR3 finishes, and the germline J gene fills in the end. V usage is TRBV4 and J usage is TRBJ2-1; D possibly corresponds to TRBD2 (5 bases). V gave up 3 bases and J gave up 0 bases, with 6 bases separating them. Germline values: CDR1 LGHDT, CDR2 YNNKQL (reference sequence). The CDR3 loop spans 14 amino acids. CDR3 in amino acids: CASSYWANYAEQFF. The CDR3 bases that were read are TGTGCCAGCAGCTACTGGGCTAACTATGCTGAGCAGTTC.

About this clone: Gene names denote mouse genes. The read terminates 1 residue ahead of where the CDR3 ends, so the germline J gene completes it. This chain uses TRBV5 with TRBJ2-1, with 10 positions matching TRBD2. The J segment lost 12 bases and the V segment lost 5 bases, leaving 1 base of the junction unmatched. The CDR3 is 11 residues long. Germline CDR1 and CDR2: LGHNA and YNLKQL (reference sequence). The part of the CDR3 DNA that was read is TGTGCCAGCAGCAGACTGGGGGGGCAGTTC. Translating gives CASSRLGGQF. The full CDR3 sequence reads CASSRLGGQFF.

For this clone: Gene names and germline refer to mouse. With the read ending 1 residue before the CDR3 end, the germline J gene is used to fill in that end. The chain recombines TRBV13-1 with TRBJ2-4; TRBD2 agrees at 8 bases. Germline lookup yields CDR1 NSHNY and CDR2 SYGAGN. V was clipped by 1 base and J by 6 bases; unmatched bases: 7. The CDR3 has 15 amino acids. The chain's CDR3 is CASSDSGGKGNTLYF. The sequenced part of the CDR3 DNA is TGTGCCAGCAGTGATTCTGGGGGGAAAGGCAACACCTTGTAC.

This clone occurred once. Gene names are mouse gene names. The read terminates 1 residue ahead of where the CDR3 ends, so the germline J gene completes it. The chain uses TRBV1 and TRBJ2-5; 7 nucleotides agree with TRBD2. This CDR3 comprises 15 residues. CDR1 is NSQYPW and CDR2 is LRSPGD in the germline V gene (reference sequence). The junction had 2 bases not matched to a gene; V was cut back by 0 bases and J by 2 bases. CDR3 DNA, as far as it was read: TGCACCTGCAGTGCAGATACTGGGGTCCAAGACACCCAGTAC. It is translated as CTCSADTGVQDTQY. The whole CDR3 is CTCSADTGVQDTQYF.

As for this clone: The genes are named according to mouse. The missing CDR3 end, 1 residue past where the read stops, is filled in from the germline J gene. This chain links TRBV19 with TRBJ1-1, with D perhaps TRBD1 (6 bases). Germline CDR1 reads FNHDT; CDR2 reads SITEND (reference sequence). The CDR3 has 15 residues. Trimming shortened V by 5 bases and J by 0 bases, and 14 bases separated the two germline ends. The CDR3 DNA, read in part, is TGTGCCAGCAGCATCCCAGGGGTCTCAAACACAGAAGTCTTC. Its translation is CASSIPGVSNTEVF. From start to end, the CDR3 is CASSIPGVSNTEVFF. Full variable domain (missing parts from reference TRBV19 and TRBJ1-1): GGIITQTPKFLIGQEGQKLTLKCQQNFNHDTMYWYRQDSGKGLRLIYYSITENDLQKGDLSEGYDASREKKSSFSLTVTSAQKNEMAVFLCASSIPGVSNTEVFFGKGTRLTVV.

Comments on this clone: Gene names and germline match the mouse. The read is 1 residue too short to cover the CDR3 end, so that end is filled in from the germline J gene. Other DNA sequences in this sample translate to the same CDR3. The V gene is TRBV20, the J gene TRBJ1-1, with 7 bases lining up with TRBD1. V trimming: 3 bases; J trimming: 2 bases; junction bases outside the gene matches: 0. The CDR3 is 12 amino acids. Germline-derived CDR1 and CDR2 are GFQATS and STVNSAI. The CDR3 spells CGARGGNTEVFF. CDR3 DNA, as far as it was read: TGTGGTGCTAGAGGGGGCAACACAGAAGTCTTC.

Of note for this clone: These gene names are mouse names. The CDR3 is cut off 1 residue early in the read; its end comes from the germline J gene. This chain connects TRBV13-2 to TRBJ2-3; 10 bases map to TRBD2. The CDR3 totals 14 residues. In germline, CDR1 is NNHNN, CDR2 SYGAGS (reference sequence). V trimming: 3 bases; J trimming: 5 bases; junction bases outside the gene matches: 3. The CDR3 DNA, read in part, is TGTGCCAGCGGTGCGGGACTGGGGAGAGAAACGCTGTAT. Its translation is CASGAGLGRETLY. In full, the CDR3 is CASGAGLGRETLYF.

Comment on this clone: The gene names given are mouse names. The read gets to within 1 residue of the CDR3 end, and the germline J gene fills in the rest. The rearrangement joins TRBV4 to TRBJ1-6; D ambiguous. TRBJ1-6 is reported as an ORF; its role is uncertain. CDR1 and CDR2 (germline): LGHDT, YNNKQL (reference sequence). Trimming removed 6 bases at V and 4 bases at J, with 4 bases between. The CDR3 length is 12 residues. The CDR3 loop is CASRAYNSPLYF. The part of the CDR3 DNA that was read is TGTGCCAGCAGAGCGTATAATTCGCCCCTCTAC.

This clone turned up a few times. Gene labels here are mouse ones. The read stops 1 residue short of the end of the CDR3; the missing end is completed from the germline J gene. The chain carries TRBV31 and TRBJ2-7; D call uncertain. Germline V gene lookup returns CDR1 GKSSPN and CDR2 SITVG. CDR3 length: 12 amino acids. Trimming took 1 base from V and 3 from J, leaving 7 bases between them. The covered CDR3 bases are TGTGCCTGGAGTCCGGACGGCTATGAACAGTAC. Encoded protein: CAWSPDGYEQY. The CDR3 in its entirety is CAWSPDGYEQYF.

As for this clone: Gene labels here are mouse ones. The read ends 1 residue shy of where the CDR3 ends; the end is completed using the germline J gene. The chain recombines TRBV4 with TRBJ1-3; D might be TRBD1 (5 bases). Deletions cut 4 bases from V and 0 bases from J, with 10 bases between. Germline values: CDR1 LGHDT, CDR2 YNNKQL (reference sequence). This CDR3 contains 15 residues. CDR3 amino acids: CASSSTANSGNTLYF. The part of the CDR3 DNA that was read is TGTGCCAGCAGCTCGACAGCTAATTCTGGAAATACGCTCTAT.

Remarks on this clone: Here the gene names and germline are mouse. The read comes to an end 1 residue before the CDR3 does, leaving the germline J gene to fill in the end. The J gene is TRBJ1-1, the V gene TRBV1, with 7 bases fitting TRBD1. Germline V gene sequence: CDR1 NSQYPW, CDR2 LRSPGD (reference sequence). The ends lost 1 base at V and 1 base at J; junction bases unmatched: 0. CDR3 length equals 14 residues. The CDR3 sequence: CTCSAGTGNTEVFF. Partial CDR3 DNA: TGCACCTGCAGTGCAGGGACAGGGAACACAGAAGTCTTC. The full variable domain, with the rest looked up from reference TRBV1 and TRBJ1-1, is VTLLEQNPRWRLVPRGQAVNLRCILKNSQYPWMSWYQQDLQKQLQWLFTLRSPGDKEVKSLPGADYLATRVTDTELRLQVANMSQGRTLYCTCSAGTGNTEVFFGKGTRLTVV.

With regard to this clone: Each gene name is a mouse one. The read is 1 residue too short to cover the CDR3 end, so that end is filled in from the germline J gene. The chain recombines TRBV13-1 with TRBJ2-5; 9 bases align to TRBD2. The CDR3 spans 14 residues. Germline V gene lookup returns CDR1 NSHNY and CDR2 SYGAGN. The junction had 0 bases not matched to a gene; V was cut back by 0 bases and J by 4 bases. The sequenced CDR3 bases are TGTGCCAGCAGTGATGACTGGGGGGAAGACACCCAGTAC. This gives the protein CASSDDWGEDTQY. The entire CDR3 sequence reads CASSDDWGEDTQYF.

This clone was seen only a few times. The gene names given are mouse names. The sequence runs out 1 residue before the end of the CDR3; the remainder is reconstructed from the germline J gene. The rearrangement uses TRBV1 and TRBJ2-7; a possible D gene is TRBD2 (5 bases). The CDR3 totals 12 residues. Between the trimmed V and J ends, which lost 0 bases and 5 bases, there was a span of 5 bases. The germline V gene has CDR1 NSQYPW and CDR2 LRSPGD (reference sequence). CDR3 bases read: TGCACCTGCAGTGCAGACTGGGATGAACAGTAC. Translated, it gives CTCSADWDEQY. From start to end, the CDR3 is CTCSADWDEQYF. Variable domain in full (rest from reference TRBV1 and TRBJ2-7): VTLLEQNPRWRLVPRGQAVNLRCILKNSQYPWMSWYQQDLQKQLQWLFTLRSPGDKEVKSLPGADYLATRVTDTELRLQVANMSQGRTLYCTCSADWDEQYFGPGTRLTVL.

In the case of this clone: Gene names and germline match the mouse. The read comes to an end 1 residue before the CDR3 does, leaving the germline J gene to fill in the end. Other nucleotide sequences from this sample produce the same CDR3. The gene calls are TRBV13-2 and TRBJ2-5, with no clear D. CDR3 length: 13 amino acids. The V gene's germline CDR1 is NNHNN and CDR2 SYGAGS (reference sequence). The V and J ends lost 2 bases and 5 bases respectively, with 9 bases between them. This CDR3 reads CASGDRGGDTQYF. The CDR3 DNA, read in part, is TGTGCCAGCGGTGACCGGGGAGGAGACACCCAGTAC.

For this clone: Mouse germline and gene names are used. Read data end 1 residue before the CDR3 end; the end is taken from the germline J gene. The J gene is TRBJ2-5, the V gene TRBV26; D perhaps matches TRBD2 (7 bases). The CDR3 covers 11 residues. V was cut by 9 bases and J by 5 bases, with 9 bases left in between. Germline CDR1 reads KGHPV; CDR2 reads FQNQEV (reference sequence). The CDR3 bases that were read are TGTGCCAGTGGGGGGCGAGACACCCAGTAC. Its translation is CASGGRDTQY. The whole CDR3 sequence reads CASGGRDTQYF.

About this clone itself: Mouse gene names apply. With the read ending 1 residue before the CDR3 end, the germline J gene is used to fill in that end. The J gene is TRBJ2-4, the V gene TRBV13-2, with 10 bases lining up with TRBD2. Per germline, CDR1 NNHNN and CDR2 SYGAGS (reference sequence). J was trimmed by 2 bases and V by 0 bases; bases with no gene match: 6. CDR3 length equals 17 residues. CDR3 DNA (partial): TGTGCCAGCGGTGATGAAGACTGGGGGGTTGTTCAAAACACCTTGTAC. Translation: CASGDEDWGVVQNTLY. The whole CDR3 sequence is CASGDEDWGVVQNTLYF.

On this clone: Any gene name here is a mouse gene name. The read halts 1 residue ahead of the CDR3 end, with the missing end drawn from the germline J gene. The chain is built from TRBV5 and TRBJ2-3, with 7 bases identical to TRBD1. The germline V gene has CDR1 LGHNA and CDR2 YNLKQL (reference sequence). With V trimmed by 2 bases and J by 3 bases, 5 bases remained unmatched. The CDR3 consists of 15 residues. Incomplete CDR3 DNA: TGTGCCAGCAGCCAATGGGGACAGTGGGCAGAAACGCTGTAT. Amino acids: CASSQWGQWAETLY. The full CDR3 reads CASSQWGQWAETLYF.

Regarding this clone: Gene names are mouse gene names. The read finishes 1 residue shy of the CDR3 end, and the germline J gene is used to complete it. V gene TRBV1 combines with J gene TRBJ1-6, with 8 bases that match TRBD1. TRBJ1-6 is an ORF, and what it does is uncertain. The CDR3 runs to 15 residues. V lost 0 bases to trimming and J lost 6 bases; unmatched junction nucleotides: 1. In germline, CDR1 is NSQYPW, CDR2 LRSPGD (reference sequence). CDR3 loop: CTCSADRGRNSPLYF. CDR3 bases read: TGCACCTGCAGTGCAGACAGGGGGCGTAATTCGCCCCTCTAC.

A note on this clone: The genes are named according to mouse. The read ends 1 residue shy of where the CDR3 ends; the end is completed using the germline J gene. The genes are TRBV1 and TRBJ2-2; D perhaps matches TRBD1 (6 bases). CDR3 length: 15 amino acids. From germline, CDR1 is NSQYPW and CDR2 LRSPGD (reference sequence). V was pared by 3 bases and J by 0 bases, with 8 bases between. The CDR3 loop is CTCSATGSNTGQLYF. The covered CDR3 bases are TGCACCTGCAGTGCTACAGGGTCAAACACCGGGCAGCTCTAC.